The 5 T cell receptor beta chains reported below all come from one sample, sequenced in a study of blood T cell repertoires in COVID-19. This table comes from immunoSEQ multiplex PCR, and its TCRdb copy is limited to in-frame clones, with some not included. The sample lists about 150,000 clones, just over 85% occurring once. Sequenced sample: peripheral blood. The receptors derive from a man between 65 and 85 years old with acute or convalescent COVID-19.

The chain uses TRBV5-1 and TRBJ2-1; unclear D gene. The CDR3 is 13 residues long. From germline, CDR1 is SGHRS and CDR2 YFSETQ. Trimming cost V 5 bases and J 8 bases, with 14 bases left between them. CDR3 sequence: CASSPSPGDEQFF. CDR3 coding DNA: TGCGCCAGCAGTCCATCTCCCGGAGATGAGCAGTTCTTC.

The CDR3 nucleotides are TGCGCCAGCAGCCAAGGAATTCAGGGGGTAGGTGGTACGCAGTATTTT. It translates to CASSQGIQGVGGTQYF. The chain combines TRBV4-1 with TRBJ2-3, with 7 bases matching TRBD1. With 1 base clipped from V and 8 bases from J, the junction kept 12 bases outside the gene matches. Germline lookup yields CDR1 MGHRA and CDR2 YSYEKL. This CDR3 has 16 amino acids.

The CDR3: CASRSIAGGRLYEQFF. The CDR3 nucleotides are TGTGCCAGCAGGTCTATAGCGGGAGGGCGGCTCTATGAGCAGTTCTTC. This sequence joins TRBV27 and TRBJ2-1; 11 bases map to TRBD2. Looked up from germline, CDR1 is MNHEY and CDR2 is SMNVEV (reference sequence). CDR3 length: 16 amino acids. V lost 6 bases to trimming and J lost 8 bases; unmatched junction nucleotides: 12.

The J gene is TRBJ1-1, the V gene TRBV6-5; TRBD1 agrees at 7 bases. The CDR3 is 10 residues long. V was pared by 6 bases and J by 8 bases, with 0 bases of the junction left unmatched. Germline V gene sequence: CDR1 MNHEY, CDR2 SVGAGI. In DNA, the CDR3 is TGTGCCAGCAGGGACAGGGAAGCTTTCTTT. This sequence encodes CASRDREAFF.

The count of this clone is one. This chain joins TRBV5-8 and TRBJ2-4; 8 nucleotides align to TRBD1. The J segment lost 0 bases and the V segment lost 4 bases, leaving 15 bases of the junction unmatched. This CDR3 is 19 amino acids long. Germline V lookup: CDR1 SGHTS, CDR2 YDEGEE. CDR3 loop: CASSHRGTRGPLAKNIQYF. The DNA for the CDR3 is TGTGCCAGCAGCCACAGGGGGACGCGGGGCCCATTAGCCAAAAACATTCAGTACTTC.